This TCR beta chain was found in a study of T cells after yellow fever vaccination. Overall study findings and caveats: Most clones from primary vaccination resurfaced after the booster (around 97% CD4, approximately 87% CD8). FACS-sorted repertoires could harbor abundant contaminating bulk-population clonotypes.

A single record per CDR3 protein comes from TCRdb applying MiXCR to the 5' RACE reads. The sample lists 500,000 to 650,000 distinct CDR3 sequences, about 15% occurring once. The length of the CDR3 is 14 residues. Germline lookup yields CDR1 ENHRY and CDR2 SYGVKD. Deletions cut 7 bases from V and 9 bases from J, with 19 bases between. On this clonotype: As yet, its antigen is unknown.

The chain employs TRBV10-3 and TRBJ2-1; D is possibly TRBD2 (7 bases). This receptor was taken from a man aged 18 to 29 who received the YFV17D yellow fever vaccine. Sequences were derived from PBMCs, sampled 5 days after the first yellow fever vaccination. CDR3 protein: CAIMGGGLSGEQFF. The CDR3 DNA reads as TGTGCCATCATGGGCGGGGGCCTATCCGGTGAGCAGTTCTTC.